This T cell receptor beta chain was retrieved from a study of blood T cell repertoires in COVID-19. Study-wide context: Specimens from acute and convalescent COVID-19 originated in the United States, Italy and Spain.

The repertoire was sequenced with immunoSEQ multiplex PCR; TCRdb's copy has only in-frame clones and lacks some. Of about 180,000 clones in the sample, about three quarters are singletons; the top ten hold roughly 28%. This TCR came from a woman aged 70-85 years with acute or convalescent COVID-19. Sequenced material: peripheral blood.

The DNA of the CDR3 is TGTGCCAGCAGCGTAACAGGGCATGGCTACACCTTC. Translation gives CASSVTGHGYTF. This chain connects TRBV11-2 to TRBJ1-2, with D perhaps matching TRBD1 (6 bases). Germline V lookup: CDR1 SGHAT, CDR2 FQNNGV. This CDR3 has 12 residues. The V and J ends lost 5 bases and 6 bases respectively, with 10 bases between them.